This TCR beta chain was retrieved from a study of shared clonotypes between healthy human individuals. Assay used: immunoSEQ multiplex PCR; TCRdb lists only in-frame clones, some missing. The sample has about 690,000 clones; 90% are singletons. The germline V gene has CDR1 SGHDN and CDR2 FVKESK. V gave up 4 bases and J gave up 6 bases, with 16 bases separating them. The CDR3 spans 15 residues. CD45RO+ cells went into CD8 memory alongside CCR7-negative CD45RA+ TemRA cells. The V call is TRBV14, the J call TRBJ2-1, with D possibly TRBD2 on 6 matching bases. The sample consisted of memory CD8+ T cells from PBMCs. Subset meaning: CD45RO+ cells pooled with CCR7-negative TemRA cells. The source of this sequence is a man aged 18 to 30 in good health. Some clones in this sample may be carry-over from other donors' samples. The CDR3 nucleotides read TGTGCCAGCAGCCGGGGACTCGCGCCGGGCAATGAGCAGTTCTTC. It encodes CASSRGLAPGNEQFF.